This TCR beta chain was captured in a study of blood T cell repertoires in COVID-19. Turning to the study itself: Samples representing acute and convalescent COVID-19 were sourced from the United States, Italy and Spain. T cells, B-cell-depleted T cells, or PBMCs provided the cDNA or gDNA that served as material.

Original handling: The authors estimated nucleated cell counts from reference gene primer amplification. This table comes from immunoSEQ multiplex PCR, and its TCRdb copy is limited to in-frame clones, with some not included. Clonal size and the V and J genes are those of that table, whereas D and trimming came from the DNA. This table holds about 45,000 clones, more than 75% found once. In germline, CDR1 is SGHTA, CDR2 FQGNSA. Germline trimming cut 7 bases from V and 9 bases from J; bases unmatched to any gene: 2. The CDR3 sequence is 11 residues long. Sequencing used peripheral blood. The source is a man between 65 and 85 years old with acute or convalescent COVID-19. This rearrangement joins TRBV7-2 to TRBJ1-1; 10 positions agree with TRBD1. The CDR3 DNA sequence: TGTGCCAGCAACGACAGGGGGCAAGCTTTCTTT. Encoded protein: CASNDRGQAFF.